The present entry profiles one TCR beta chain with its context. The sample holds a few counts of this clone. No cognate antigen has been identified for it. Base quality data are lacking; no much larger clone is found one base away. The entire amount of isolated RNA was reverse transcribed using the High Capacity cDNA Reverse Transcription Kit, so the sequenced TCRB transcripts were expressed ones. Deep immunoSEQ sequencing was performed on naive, central memory and regulatory T cell samples, with an average of around 3.5 million total reads per sample. After sorted cells were lysed in RLT buffer, RNA was extracted with DNase-treated RNeasy Micro or Mini kits, with the choice depending on cell number. To prevent cross-contamination, every cell subset was processed on its own, while patient and healthy donor samples were processed together. The immunoSEQ multiplex PCR was used to amplify TCRB sequences from cDNA, yielding 87-bp fragments that span the CDR3 region. The amplicons were sequenced using the Illumina HiSeq platform. The study's own analysis went as follows. Synthetic template baselines were used to correct PCR bias computationally, reads within Hamming distance 2 were collapsed, and singletons that could not be merged were discarded. By aligning reads against IMGT, V, D and J genes, CDR3 length, and insertions or deletions at six rearrangement sites were assigned. Within each subset, clonotype counts were normalized to sorted cell number, and only after that were true diversity and Gini coefficients computed with the tcR R package. The overlap coefficient, calculated on TCRB nucleotide sequences, was used to measure repertoire sharing. As a proxy for the pre-selection repertoire, out-of-frame TCRB sequences from naive cells were analyzed. This is the immuneACCESS table as TCRdb keeps it, with only in-frame sequences that have V and J called. A part of the clones is gone; compared with another copy, unresolved V genes explain less than half, and the rest is unexplained. D and trimming were read from the DNA, whereas the V and J calls and clone size are those reported in that table. In this sample the table shows approximately 250,000 clones, about a tenth of which occur a single time. The top ten hold roughly 0.017% of the sample.

The sample is drawn from a study of beta chain features in type 1 diabetes (dated by TCRdb to the late 2010s). In terms of the full investigation: Patients and healthy donors did not differ in mean age, gender distribution, total cell number or subset yield. A total of 85 million to 110 million sorted cells were examined across all samples, and RNA yield correlated strongly with the number of cells per subset. Regulatory and stem cell-like memory subsets were isolated from only 8 patients and 8 healthy donors, whereas naive and central memory subsets came from all 28 donors. In the study, recently diagnosed type 1 diabetes patients and matched healthy donors were compared on the TCRB repertoires of their sorted circulating CD4+ T cell subsets.

A single peripheral blood draw of approximately 120 mL on average was collected from each donor into heparinised tubes. Using a panel that included CD45RO, CCR7, CD25, CD127, CD95 and CD27, naive, central memory, regulatory and stem cell-like memory CD4+ T cells were sorted on a BD FACSAria II. All sorted populations exceeded 95% purity. PBMCs were isolated right away by Lymphoprep density gradient centrifugation and were stained directly, without culture. So that batch effects would be minimized, each experiment stained and sorted samples in pairs, pairing one healthy donor with one patient. General study outcomes and caveats: Naive, central memory and regulatory TCRB repertoires appeared more similar among patients than among healthy donors. Only small numbers of individuals were included in the HLA sub-analyses, which left unresolved whether HLA type had any influence on TCRB rearrangement. Type 1 diabetes patients showed a moderate but significant shortening of TCRB CDR3 length in all four CD4+ subsets. Because cDNA was sequenced instead of genomic DNA, highly expressing activated cells could be over-represented, though the groups showed no difference in activation or CD3 levels. Fewer insertions and more nucleotide deletions at VDJ recombination sites were observed in patients with type 1 diabetes, implying thymic rearrangement abnormalities. PCR may preferentially amplify shorter templates, but because patient and control samples were amplified and corrected together, any resulting skew would affect both groups equally.

V sheds 2 bases and J sheds 3 bases, leaving 17 bases between their ends. The germline V gene (reference sequence) provides CDR1 SEHNR and CDR2 FQNEAQ. The CDR3 measures 17 amino acids from cysteine to phenylalanine. Only CDR3 DNA is held: 51 bases, read in frame from base 1. The V and J genes are TRBV7-9 and TRBJ2-4, and the D gene may be TRBD1, 5 bases matching. Input material: naive CD4+ T cells from blood. Explained via the paper, the cell subset or site label denotes: true naive CD4+ T cells. The source of this sequence is a man aged 25-45 years with type 1 diabetes. The DNA reads TGTGCCAGCAGCTTACCGATAAGGGGTGTTGGCAAAAACATTCAGTACTTC. This encodes CASSLPIRGVGKNIQYF.